What follows are 20 T cell receptor beta chains derived from one specimen sequenced in a study of T cell repertoires in cytomegalovirus infection. Each CDR3 protein gets one entry after TCRdb re-called the reads with MiXCR. The data contain roughly 200,000 distinct CDR3 sequences, roughly 17% of them singletons. Sequencing was performed on CD8+ T cells from PBMCs. These receptors all come from a human donor in good health (CMV status not recorded). Some clones in this sample may be carry-over from other donors' samples.

V gene TRBV28 combines with J gene TRBJ2-1; D gene unclear. The CDR3 has 16 residues. Trimming took 5 bases from V and 2 from J, leaving 16 bases between them. In germline, CDR1 is MDHEN, CDR2 SYDVKM. DNA of the CDR3: TGTGCCAGCAGTCCATCCAGGTTGTTCCCCTACAATGAGCAGTTCTTC. The encoded protein is CASSPSRLFPYNEQFF.

The V gene is TRBV6-4, the J gene TRBJ2-3; D might be TRBD2 (5 bases). CDR3 length: 13 amino acids. The ends were cut back, 4 bases at V and 6 bases at J, with 11 bases in the middle. In germline, CDR1 is MRHNA, CDR2 SNTAGT. The CDR3 bases are TGTGCCAGCAGTGTCGGGGAAGCGGATACGCAGTATTTT. Translated: CASSVGEADTQYF.

This clonotype was observed at least ten times. The chain combines TRBV7-9 with TRBJ1-2; D remains ambiguous. The germline V gene has CDR1 SEHNR and CDR2 FQNEAQ (reference sequence). Trimming shortened V by 1 base and J by 8 bases, and 14 bases separated the two germline ends. The CDR3 is 14 residues long. CDR3 sequence reads: CASSLVSGREGYTF. In DNA form, the CDR3 reads TGTGCCAGCAGCTTAGTGTCTGGACGGGAAGGCTACACCTTC.

This clonotype was observed a handful of times. V gene TRBV7-9 combines with J gene TRBJ2-5; D is ambiguous. The V end was cut by 7 bases, the J end by 7 bases, with 25 bases between. CDR1 SEHNR and CDR2 FQNEAQ come from the germline V gene (reference sequence). The CDR3 is 16 amino acids. The CDR3 protein is CASTSSSGVGFGTQYF. As DNA, the CDR3 is TGTGCCAGCACCTCCTCGTCGGGTGTTGGTTTTGGGACCCAGTACTTC.

The table lists this clonotype with a few counts. The chain recombines TRBV7-2 with TRBJ1-6; possibly TRBD1 for D (6 bases). The CDR3 consists of 17 residues. Germline V gene lookup returns CDR1 SGHTA and CDR2 FQGNSA. Trimming stripped 5 bases from V and 2 bases from J, with 16 bases between. The CDR3: CASSQGQGGTYNSPLHF. In DNA, the CDR3 is TGTGCCAGCAGCCAGGGACAAGGGGGAACCTATAATTCACCCCTCCACTTT.

The chain couples TRBV7-3 to TRBJ2-1; D gene uncertain. Per the germline V gene, CDR1 is SGHTA and CDR2 is FQGTGA. V lost 5 bases and J lost 3, with 8 bases in between. CDR3 length: 13 residues. The CDR3, as DNA: TGTGCCAGCAGCCTAGACAACTACAATGAGCAGTTCTTC. Translation: CASSLDNYNEQFF.

This clonotype appeared a few times. This chain joins TRBV7-9 and TRBJ2-2; TRBD1 or TRBD2 may be the D gene (6 bases each). Germline V gene sequence: CDR1 SEHNR, CDR2 FQNEAQ (reference sequence). V shed 7 bases and J shed 1 base, with 16 bases lying between them. The CDR3 consists of 16 residues. Written as DNA, the CDR3 is TGTGCCAGCACCCTAGATGGGGGGCTGAACACCGGGGAGCTGTTTTTT. Its protein is CASTLDGGLNTGELFF. The full variable domain, rest sourced from reference TRBV7-9 and TRBJ2-2, is DTGVSQNPRHKITKRGQNVTFRCDPISEHNRLYWYRQTLGQGPEFLTYFQNEAQLEKSRLLSDRFSAERPKGSFSTLEIQRTEQGDSAMYLCASTLDGGLNTGELFFGEGSRLTVL.

There are a few counts of this clonotype. This rearrangement joins TRBV28 to TRBJ1-2; D is undetermined. V was pared by 5 bases and J by 2 bases, with 18 bases between. Germline-derived CDR1 and CDR2 are MDHEN and SYDVKM. CDR3 length: 16 residues. CDR3 sequence: CASSGVGTDRNYGYTF. CDR3 in DNA: TGTGCCAGCAGTGGTGTCGGTACAGATAGGAACTATGGCTACACCTTC.

This clonotype was picked up a small number of times. The chain links TRBV6-6 to TRBJ2-6; weak D call: TRBD1 (5 bases). The CDR3 runs 15 residues. Germline V lookup: CDR1 MNHNY, CDR2 SVGAGI (reference sequence). V was clipped by 4 bases and J by 4 bases, with 11 bases between them. The DNA of the CDR3 is TGTGCCAGCAGTTCCGAAGGGGTCGGGGCCAACGTCCTGACTTTC. Translated: CASSSEGVGANVLTF.

This clonotype was seen more than once but under ten times. This sequence joins TRBV28 and TRBJ1-5; tentatively, D is TRBD1 (6 bases). The V and J ends lost 3 bases and 7 bases respectively, with 10 bases between them. In germline, CDR1 is MDHEN, CDR2 SYDVKM. This CDR3 has 13 amino acids. CDR3 sequence reads: CASSFTGTQPQHF. The CDR3 DNA sequence: TGTGCCAGCAGTTTTACAGGGACCCAGCCCCAGCATTTT.

The rearrangement joins TRBV12-3 or TRBV12-4 to TRBJ1-2; no clear D gene. The CDR3 spans 13 residues. V lost 6 bases, J lost 2 bases, and 10 bases lay in between. The CDR3 DNA reads TGTGCCAGCAGCCAGGAGACCAACTATGGCTACACCTTC. Translating it yields CASSQETNYGYTF.

This clonotype was detected only a few times. The chain carries TRBV7-9 and TRBJ2-5; 7 positions agree with TRBD1. The CDR3 totals 14 residues. Germline lookup yields CDR1 SEHNR and CDR2 FQNEAQ (reference sequence). Trimming cost V 5 bases and J 2 bases; bases outside gene matches: 5. The CDR3 bases are TGTGCCAGCAGCCCGTGGGACAGTCAAGAGACCCAGTACTTC. Residues: CASSPWDSQETQYF.

The chain links TRBV4-1 to TRBJ1-1; TRBD1 aligns across 9 bases. V was pared by 4 bases and J by 0 bases, with 6 bases of the junction left unmatched. CDR1 and CDR2 from the germline V gene are MGHRA and YSYEKL. This CDR3 comprises 16 residues. The CDR3 DNA sequence: TGCGCCAGCAGCCTAGGGACAGGGCTTATGAACACTGAAGCTTTCTTT. It is translated as CASSLGTGLMNTEAFF.

At least ten counts were recorded for this clonotype. This rearrangement joins TRBV12-3 or TRBV12-4 to TRBJ2-5; 9 nucleotides align to TRBD1. This CDR3 is 17 amino acids long. V shed 5 bases and J 4 bases; nucleotides not matched to a gene: 14. The CDR3 DNA reads TGTGCCAGCAGTGGGGGCCTGGGACAGGGATTAAGAGAGACCCAGTACTTC. As protein: CASSGGLGQGLRETQYF.

In its sample, this clonotype was seen a few times. The V call is TRBV6-2 or TRBV6-3, the J call TRBJ1-4, with 8 bases matching TRBD1. After removal of 7 bases from V and 6 bases from J, the junction contained 10 bases not matched to a gene. The CDR3 length is 15 residues. Per the germline V gene, CDR1 is MNHEY and CDR2 is SVGEGT. In DNA form, the CDR3 reads TGTGCCAGCATGGAGACAGGGGACAGACATGAAAAACTGTTTTTT. Protein: CASMETGDRHEKLFF.

In this sample, this clonotype turned up many times. V is TRBV12-3 or TRBV12-4 and J is TRBJ2-3, with a possible D match to TRBD1 (5 bases). V was pared by 3 bases and J by 2 bases, with 9 bases between. This CDR3 region has 14 residues. The CDR3 protein is CASSLTDPTDTQYF. CDR3 nucleotide sequence: TGTGCCAGCAGTTTGACAGACCCCACAGATACGCAGTATTTT.

The gene calls are TRBV7-8 and TRBJ2-7; possibly TRBD1 for D (6 bases). Germline CDR1 and CDR2: SGHVS and FQNEAQ. Trimming shortened V by 6 bases and J by 0 bases, and 12 bases separated the two germline ends. There are 14 residues in the CDR3. The chain's CDR3 is CASSQTGTSYEQYF. The CDR3 DNA reads as TGTGCCAGCAGTCAAACAGGGACCTCCTACGAGCAGTACTTC.

This clonotype was found a few times. The chain recombines TRBV20-1 with TRBJ2-5; the D is unclear. The CDR3 is 15 residues long. The V and J ends lost 4 bases and 5 bases respectively, with 20 bases between them. From germline, CDR1 is DFQATT and CDR2 SNEGSKA (reference sequence). The CDR3 nucleotides are TGCAGTGCTACCTCGGGTGAAGGAATTGGCGAGACCCAGTACTTC. Residues: CSATSGEGIGETQYF.

The CDR3 nucleotides read TGTGCCAGCAGGCCTGACCCGGTAATGACAGGGCATCCTGGAAACACCATATATTTT. This translates into CASRPDPVMTGHPGNTIYF. The V gene is TRBV6-5, the J gene TRBJ1-3, with 7 nucleotides matching TRBD1. Germline CDR1 and CDR2: MNHEY and SVGAGI. This CDR3 has 19 residues. Trimming took 6 bases from V and 2 from J; bases not matched to a gene: 19.

This chain joins TRBV6-6 and TRBJ2-3; 11 bases align to TRBD1. The V segment lost 1 base and the J segment 0 bases; nucleotides outside the gene matches: 6. This CDR3 comprises 18 residues. From germline, CDR1 is MNHNY and CDR2 SVGAGI (reference sequence). The CDR3 DNA reads as TGTGCCAGCAGTTACTGGGGACAGGGGGAAACTAGCACAGATACGCAGTATTTT. Amino acid sequence: CASSYWGQGETSTDTQYF.